The entry that follows covers one T cell receptor (beta chain) sequence. Its antigen remains unidentified. This specimen comes from a study of shared clonotypes between healthy human individuals. Background on the study: CD4 naive cells filled three plates per donor, CD4 memory three, CD8 naive two and CD8 memory one.

The study, taken as a whole, reports: The naive CD4 repertoires of several donors were compared, and about 5% of clonotypes were shared. Sorted-subset sequencing, rarefaction showed, was incomplete despite large depth.

The CDR3 is 13 amino acids. Trimming left V 5 bases short and J 8 bases short, with 12 bases between. Germline CDR1 and CDR2: MNHEY and SMNVEV (reference sequence). TCRdb's copy holds only in-frame clones and misses some; the assay was immunoSEQ multiplex PCR. The sample consists of around 1.1 million clones, 75% to 85% of them appearing once. The material sequenced was memory CD4+ T cells from PBMCs. The subset was: CD45RA-negative fraction. The clonotype comes from a man between 18 and 29 years old in good health. Some clones in this sample may be carry-over from other donors' samples. The gene calls are TRBV27 and TRBJ1-4; no reliable D call. The CDR3, as DNA: TGTGCCAGCAGTCGGAAGCGTAAGGAAAAACTGTTTTTT. Its protein product is CASSRKRKEKLFF.